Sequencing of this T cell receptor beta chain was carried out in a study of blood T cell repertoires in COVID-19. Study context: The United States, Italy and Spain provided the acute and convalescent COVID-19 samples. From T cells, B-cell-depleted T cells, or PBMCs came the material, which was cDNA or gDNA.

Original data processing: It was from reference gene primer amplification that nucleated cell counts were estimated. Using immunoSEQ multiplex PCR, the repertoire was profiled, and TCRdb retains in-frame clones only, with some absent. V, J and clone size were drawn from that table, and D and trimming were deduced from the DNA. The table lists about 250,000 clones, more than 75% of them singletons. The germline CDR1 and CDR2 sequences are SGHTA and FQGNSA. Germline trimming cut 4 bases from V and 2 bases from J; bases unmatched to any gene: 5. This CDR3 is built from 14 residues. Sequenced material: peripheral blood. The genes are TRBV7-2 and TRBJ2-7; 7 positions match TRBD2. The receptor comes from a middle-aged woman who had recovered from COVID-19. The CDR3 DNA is TGTGCCAGCAGCTCAGTGGGAGGGCCCTACGAGCAGTACTTC. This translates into CASSSVGGPYEQYF.